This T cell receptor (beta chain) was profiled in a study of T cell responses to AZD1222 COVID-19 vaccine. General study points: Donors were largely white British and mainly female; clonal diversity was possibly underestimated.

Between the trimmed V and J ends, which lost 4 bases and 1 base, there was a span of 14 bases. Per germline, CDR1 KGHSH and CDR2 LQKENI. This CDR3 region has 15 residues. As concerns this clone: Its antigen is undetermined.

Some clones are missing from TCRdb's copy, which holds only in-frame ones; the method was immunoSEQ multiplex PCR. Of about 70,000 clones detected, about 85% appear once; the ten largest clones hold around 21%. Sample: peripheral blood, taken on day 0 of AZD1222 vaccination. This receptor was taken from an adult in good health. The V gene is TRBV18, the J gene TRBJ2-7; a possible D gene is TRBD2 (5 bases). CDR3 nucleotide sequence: TGTGCCAGCTCACGTGATAACGGGGTGTCCTACGAGCAGTACTTC. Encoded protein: CASSRDNGVSYEQYF. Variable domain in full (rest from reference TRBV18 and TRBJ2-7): NAGVMQNPRHLVRRRGQEARLRCSPMKGHSHVYWYRQLPEEGLKFMVYLQKENIIDESGMPKERFSAEFPKEGPSILRIQQVVRGDSAAYFCASSRDNGVSYEQYFGPGTRLTVT.